This TCR beta chain was sequenced during a study of cytomegalovirus exposure and HLA in healthy donors. Study outcomes and limitations: The study recorded around 160 TCR beta chains that were cytomegalovirus-associated. An ancestry cluster, one associated with Asian ancestry, reportedly showed fewer N-insertions than the approximately 700-donor mean in a later analysis. Later analysis associated a missense DCLRE1C variant with TCR beta V- and J-gene trimming.

Per germline, CDR1 SSHAT and CDR2 FNYEAQ (reference sequence). Trimming left V 7 bases short and J 7 bases short, with 10 bases between. The CDR3 has 12 residues. Worth noting for this clone: As yet, its antigen is unknown.

PCR used 60 Vbeta primers and 13 Jbeta primers. Original processing notes: Later reanalysis found about 78 million unique TCR beta chains, about 10 million of them shared. TCRdb's table, derived via immunoSEQ multiplex PCR, lists solely in-frame clones and lacks some. V and J calls and clone size are given by that table; D and trimming were obtained from the DNA. The table lists approximately 210,000 clones, about 81% of them singletons. Sequencing was done on a sample of PBMCs. V usage is TRBV7-7 and J usage is TRBJ2-2; D gene unclear. This receptor was taken from a man in his forties in good health and CMV-seropositive. The CDR3 region is CASTPGLGELFF. The CDR3, as DNA: TGTGCCAGCACCCCAGGCCTCGGGGAGCTGTTTTTT.